These 14 T cell receptor beta chains were all obtained from the same sample, sequenced in a study of blood T cell repertoires in COVID-19. This table comes from immunoSEQ multiplex PCR, and its TCRdb copy is limited to in-frame clones, with some not included. The sample includes about 160,000 clones, about 83% of them seen just once. The sample was peripheral blood. These receptors were taken from a man aged 35-49 years who had recovered from COVID-19.

The chain joins TRBV28 to TRBJ1-2, with TRBD1 as a possible D gene (6 bases). The CDR3 length is 14 residues. Germline V gene sequence: CDR1 MDHEN, CDR2 SYDVKM. Trimming took off 5 bases at V and 3 bases at J, with 13 bases between the two ends. The CDR3 reads CASSLSEGDYGYTF. The CDR3 DNA follows: TGTGCCAGCAGTCTTTCCGAGGGGGACTATGGCTACACCTTC.

This clone was recorded once. The genes are TRBV4-1 and TRBJ2-1, with 14 bases that match TRBD2. Germline values: CDR1 MGHRA, CDR2 YSYEKL. The CDR3 contains 18 residues. Trimming cost V 0 bases and J 7 bases; bases outside gene matches: 8. The CDR3 here is CASSQDNRLAGGQNEQFF. In DNA, the CDR3 is TGCGCCAGCAGCCAAGATAATCGACTAGCGGGGGGGCAGAATGAGCAGTTCTTC.

The chain has TRBV11-2 and TRBJ2-7; D gene unclear. The CDR3 length is 15 residues. Germline CDR1 reads SGHAT; CDR2 reads FQNNGV. Trimming shortened V by 1 base and J by 2 bases, and 12 bases separated the two germline ends. CDR3 loop: CASSLGAGTTYEQYF. DNA for the CDR3: TGTGCCAGCAGCTTAGGGGCCGGAACGACCTACGAGCAGTACTTC. Supplemented by reference TRBV11-2 and TRBJ2-7, the full variable domain reads EAGVAQSPRYKIIEKRQSVAFWCNPISGHATLYWYQQILGQGPKLLIQFQNNGVVDDSQLPKDRFSAERLKGVDSTLKIQPAKLEDSAVYLCASSLGAGTTYEQYFGPGTRLTVT.

This rearrangement joins TRBV2 to TRBJ2-7, with D possibly being TRBD2 (6 bases). Trimming cost V 6 bases and J 4 bases, with 19 bases left between them. Germline V gene lookup returns CDR1 SNHLY and CDR2 FYNNEI. The CDR3 runs 15 residues. The CDR3 sequence: CASRGLDLGIYEQYF. The CDR3 bases are TGTGCCAGCAGGGGACTGGATCTAGGAATTTACGAGCAGTACTTC.

CDR3 sequence: CASSKRGANSYEQYF. For the CDR3, the DNA is TGTGCCAGCAGTAAGCGGGGGGCCAACTCCTACGAGCAGTACTTC. This sequence joins TRBV6-5 and TRBJ2-7; TRBD2 aligns across 9 bases. Trimming cost V 5 bases and J 0 bases; bases outside gene matches: 5. CDR1 and CDR2 (germline): MNHEY, SVGAGI. CDR3 length equals 15 residues.

The rearrangement joins TRBV4-2 to TRBJ1-2, with D possibly matching TRBD1 (5 bases). Trimming stripped 6 bases from V and 3 bases from J, with 11 bases between. The CDR3 has 13 amino acids. Germline CDR1 reads LGHNA; CDR2 reads YNFKEQ. CDR3 sequence reads: CASREGEDYGYTF. The CDR3 coding sequence is TGTGCCAGCAGGGAAGGGGAGGACTATGGCTACACCTTC.

The chain joins TRBV5-6 to TRBJ1-3; perhaps TRBD1 as D (6 bases). The CDR3 runs to 14 residues. Germline V gives CDR1 SGHDT, CDR2 YYEEEE. Trimming cost V 3 bases and J 3 bases, with 10 bases left between them. For the CDR3, the DNA is TGTGCCAGCAGCTCACAGGGCGTTGGAAACACCATATATTTT. Residues: CASSSQGVGNTIYF.

The V call is TRBV5-5, the J call TRBJ1-1; D unresolved. The CDR3 is 14 residues long. Germline assignment: CDR1 SGHKS and CDR2 YYEKEE (reference sequence). V lost 4 bases and J 8 bases, leaving 18 bases between the germline ends. The CDR3 coding sequence is TGTGCCAGCAGCGCCCGAGGGAGGCCCGTAGAAGCTTTCTTT. Residues: CASSARGRPVEAFF.

The CDR3 sequence: CAAQEDTHSYEQYF. In DNA form, the CDR3 reads TGTGCCGCCCAAGAGGACACCCACTCCTACGAGCAGTACTTC. This chain joins TRBV2 and TRBJ2-7, with D possibly matching TRBD1 (5 bases). The V gene's germline CDR1 is SNHLY and CDR2 FYNNEI. The CDR3 has 14 residues. Deletions cut 11 bases from V and 0 bases from J, with 17 bases between.

This sequence joins TRBV13 and TRBJ2-7; weak D call: TRBD1 (6 bases). In germline, CDR1 is PRHDT, CDR2 FYEKMQ (reference sequence). The CDR3 covers 15 residues. V was trimmed by 4 bases and J by 3 bases, leaving 16 bases between them. The CDR3: CASSSRPDSNYEQYF. The CDR3 DNA follows: TGTGCCAGCAGCTCTCGTCCGGACAGCAACTACGAGCAGTACTTC. Using reference TRBV13 and TRBJ2-7 for the parts outside the CDR3, the full variable domain is AAGVIQSPRHLIKEKRETATLKCYPIPRHDTVYWYQQGPGQDPQFLISFYEKMQSDKGSIPDRFSAQQFSDYHSELNMSSLELGDSALYFCASSSRPDSNYEQYFGPGTRLTVT.

This sequence joins TRBV10-3 and TRBJ1-2; perhaps TRBD1 as D (6 bases). Germline CDR1 ENHRY, CDR2 SYGVKD. The CDR3 extends over 16 amino acids. Trimming removed 6 bases at V and 3 bases at J, with 20 bases between. CDR3 sequence reads: CAIRGNGGPVDYGYTF. The CDR3 DNA is TGTGCCATCAGGGGAAACGGGGGGCCCGTTGACTATGGCTACACCTTC.

This clone was observed once. This sequence joins TRBV27 and TRBJ2-1, with TRBD2 matching over 15 bases. Germline V gene lookup returns CDR1 MNHEY and CDR2 SMNVEV (reference sequence). The CDR3 runs to 19 residues. Germline trimming cut 6 bases from V and 0 bases from J; bases unmatched to any gene: 9. For the CDR3, the DNA is TGTGCCAGCAGCCATCGGACTAGCGGGAGGGTAAGCTCCTACAATGAGCAGTTCTTC. Protein sequence: CASSHRTSGRVSSYNEQFF.

The V call is TRBV4-3, the J call TRBJ1-6; D unresolved. V was clipped by 1 base and J by 7 bases, with 8 bases between them. The CDR3 has 14 amino acids. CDR1 and CDR2 from the germline V gene are LGHNA and YSLEER. Written as DNA, the CDR3 is TGCGCCAGCAGCCAAGTACAGCTCAATTCACCCCTCCACTTT. Protein product: CASSQVQLNSPLHF.

The CDR3 region is CASSPRARLAKNIQYF. As DNA, the CDR3 is TGTGCCAGCTCACCACGGGCCAGGTTAGCCAAAAACATTCAGTACTTC. V is TRBV18 and J is TRBJ2-4; D is ambiguous. Germline V CDR1 and CDR2: KGHSH, LQKENI. The CDR3 has 16 amino acids. Trimming took off 1 base at V and 0 bases at J, with 10 bases between the two ends. The full variable domain, with the rest looked up from reference TRBV18 and TRBJ2-4, is NAGVMQNPRHLVRRRGQEARLRCSPMKGHSHVYWYRQLPEEGLKFMVYLQKENIIDESGMPKERFSAEFPKEGPSILRIQQVVRGDSAAYFCASSPRARLAKNIQYFGAGTRLSVL.